Listed below are T cell receptor beta chains from one sample, sequenced in a study of blood T cell repertoires in COVID-19. Clones were read by immunoSEQ multiplex PCR, and TCRdb kept only the in-frame ones, dropping some. The repertoire holds 150,000 to 200,000 clones, with around 87% as singletons. The sequencing input was peripheral blood. Every receptor here comes from a woman between 65 and 79 years old with COVID-19, enrolled during active disease. CDR3s include the opening cysteine and the closing phenylalanine or tryptophan. D genes are given only for firm matches. Rows may omit the clone size; those that give it use once, few, many or a size class.

NA	TRBV18	TRBD1	TRBJ1-4	CASSPRRDSQNEKLFF	TGTGCCAGCTCACCACGGCGGGACAGCCAAAATGAAAAACTGTTTTTT
NA	TRBV24-1	TRBD1	TRBJ1-5	CATSDQTGLNQPQHF	TGTGCCACCAGTGATCAGACAGGGCTCAATCAGCCCCAGCATTTT
NA	TRBV5-1	TRBD1	TRBJ2-7	CASSLVGTGGIYEQYF	TGCGCCAGCAGCTTGGTTGGGACAGGGGGCATCTACGAGCAGTACTTC
NA	TRBV5-1	TRBD2	TRBJ2-5	CASSTSGGETQYF	TGCGCCAGCAGCACTAGCGGGGGAGAGACCCAGTACTTC
once	TRBV4-1	TRBD2	TRBJ2-1	CASSQDWSGGASNEQFF	TGCGCCAGCAGCCAAGATTGGAGCGGGGGGGCCTCGAATGAGCAGTTCTTC
NA	TRBV5-4	NA	TRBJ2-1	CASTLQGGLPHNEQFF	TGTGCCAGCACCCTACAAGGGGGTTTACCCCACAATGAGCAGTTCTTC
NA	TRBV5-4	TRBD1	TRBJ1-2	CASSLGTGGRVSSYTF	TGTGCCAGCAGCTTGGGTACAGGGGGCCGCGTCTCTTCATACACCTTC
NA	TRBV2	NA	TRBJ2-1	CASSDGVSEQFF	TGTGCCAGCAGTGACGGGGTCAGTGAGCAGTTCTTC
NA	TRBV3-1/TRBV3-2	TRBD2	TRBJ2-2	CASSLPGGVGELFF	TGTGCCAGCAGCCTTCCCGGGGGGGTCGGGGAGCTGTTTTTT
NA	TRBV7-8	TRBD2	TRBJ2-2	CASSFRGLAGTGELFF	TGTGCCAGCAGCTTTCGGGGCCTAGCGGGCACCGGGGAGCTGTTTTTT
NA	TRBV10-3	NA	TRBJ1-1	CAISADRDGSTEAFF	TGTGCCATCAGTGCCGACCGGGACGGGAGCACTGAAGCTTTCTTT
NA	TRBV18	TRBD1	TRBJ2-7	CASSPSGTGGREQYF	TGTGCCAGCTCACCCTCCGGGACAGGGGGCCGCGAGCAGTACTTC
NA	TRBV10-1	NA	TRBJ1-1	CASSAGLGNTEAFF	TGCGCCAGCAGTGCTGGACTCGGGAACACTGAAGCTTTCTTT
NA	TRBV27	NA	TRBJ2-1	CASSDPGDSEQFF	TGTGCCAGTTCGGACCCGGGGGATAGTGAGCAGTTCTTC
once	TRBV18	NA	TRBJ1-2	CASSPPQGGYGYTF	TGTGCCAGCTCACCACCGCAAGGGGGCTATGGCTACACCTTC
NA	TRBV7-9	NA	TRBJ1-5	CASSLGSAGLGYQHF	TGTGCCAGCAGCTTAGGTTCGGCGGGCCTTGGGTACCAGCATTTT
NA	TRBV7-2	NA	TRBJ1-4	CASTSDLRGKLFF	TGTGCCAGTACCTCAGACCTTCGAGGAAAACTGTTTTTT
NA	TRBV11-2	TRBD1	TRBJ1-6	CASSFAGQRNSPLHF	TGTGCCAGCAGCTTTGCGGGACAGAGGAATTCACCCCTCCACTTT
NA	TRBV5-1	TRBD1	TRBJ2-7	CASSSLQGAAYEQYF	TGCGCCAGCAGCTCCCTGCAGGGGGCCGCCTACGAGCAGTACTTC
NA	TRBV5-1	TRBD1	TRBJ1-2	CASSPWTGAPVYGYTF	TGCGCCAGCAGCCCCTGGACAGGGGCGCCGGTCTATGGCTACACCTTC
NA	TRBV24-1	TRBD2	TRBJ2-3	CATSGGAPDTQYF	TGTGCCACCAGCGGGGGGGCACCGGATACGCAGTATTTT
few	TRBV7-8	TRBD1	TRBJ1-1	CASSTATGVAFF	TGTGCCAGCAGCACCGCCACAGGGGTCGCTTTCTTT
NA	TRBV7-9	NA	TRBJ2-5	CASSLGARAGETQYF	TGTGCCAGCAGCTTGGGGGCCCGGGCGGGCGAGACCCAGTACTTC
NA	TRBV5-1	NA	TRBJ1-2	CASSLERGDYGYTF	TGCGCCAGCAGCTTGGAACGGGGTGACTATGGCTACACCTTC
NA	TRBV7-3	TRBD2	TRBJ2-1	CASSSRTRPYNEQFF	TGTGCCAGCAGCTCCCGGACTAGGCCCTACAATGAGCAGTTCTTC
NA	TRBV7-3	TRBD2	TRBJ2-1	CASSTAGGRTYNEQFF	TGTGCCAGCAGCACCGCGGGGGGGCGTACCTACAATGAGCAGTTCTTC
few	TRBV11-2	NA	TRBJ1-2	CASSLQLGGYGYTF	TGTGCCAGCAGCTTACAGTTGGGGGGATATGGCTACACCTTC
NA	TRBV29-1	TRBD1	TRBJ2-1	CSGVVRGSYNEQFF	TGCAGCGGCGTCGTCAGGGGGTCCTACAATGAGCAGTTCTTC
few	TRBV4-1	NA	TRBJ2-2	CASSQAFAGLGGELFF	TGCGCCAGCAGCCAAGCGTTTGCAGGGTTAGGCGGGGAGCTGTTTTTT
NA	TRBV10-2	NA	TRBJ2-1	CASRQEGGGRNEQFF	TGCGCCAGCCGGCAGGAGGGCGGGGGCCGCAATGAGCAGTTCTTC
NA	TRBV27	NA	TRBJ1-1	CASSLQGNTEAFF	TGTGCCAGCAGTTTGCAGGGAAACACTGAAGCTTTCTTT
NA	TRBV6-5	NA	TRBJ1-2	CASSYAGRNGGYTF	TGTGCCAGCAGTTACGCAGGGCGTAATGGTGGCTACACCTTC
NA	TRBV30	TRBD2	TRBJ2-5	CAWSVPGLAVEETQYF	TGTGCCTGGAGTGTCCCCGGGCTAGCGGTAGAAGAGACCCAGTACTTC
NA	TRBV2	NA	TRBJ2-1	CASRAGVDEQFF	TGTGCCAGCAGGGCAGGGGTCGATGAGCAGTTCTTC
NA	TRBV7-9	NA	TRBJ2-7	CASSPTLQASYEQYF	TGTGCCAGCAGTCCCACCCTACAGGCCTCCTACGAGCAGTACTTC
NA	TRBV6-6	NA	TRBJ1-2	CASSYGGGYTF	TGTGCCAGCAGTTATGGTGGCGGCTACACCTTC
NA	TRBV11-2	NA	TRBJ1-6	CASSLPGRANSPLHF	TGTGCCAGCAGCTTACCAGGCAGGGCGAATTCACCCCTCCACTTT
NA	TRBV27	TRBD2	TRBJ2-7	CASRLSGTLPREQYF	TGTGCCAGCAGATTAAGCGGGACCCTTCCCCGGGAGCAGTACTTC
NA	TRBV4-2	TRBD1	TRBJ1-2	CASSQATGVGGYTF	TGTGCCAGCAGCCAGGCAACAGGGGTTGGAGGCTACACCTTC
NA	TRBV28	NA	TRBJ1-2	CASSSGQGYGYTF	TGTGCCAGCAGTTCAGGGCAGGGGTATGGCTACACCTTC